The 9 T cell receptor beta chains given below trace back to one sample, sequenced in a study of T cell repertoires in cytomegalovirus infection (dated by TCRdb to the late 2010s). The intended sense of this specimen's treatment or condition label: in vitro stimulation with specific CMV peptide epitopes to enrich CMV-specific T cells. Sequencer: Illumina HiSeq 1500. TCRdb trimmed the raw reads at Q25, called clones with MiXCR and kept productive beta chains. Merged by CDR3 protein, the rows form single entries marked with the most common genes and DNA. The table for this sample lists fewer than 950,000 distinct CDR3 sequences; approximately 30% of them were counted only once. The top ten clones comprise around 11% of the sample. These receptors' targets are unknown. Here the sequenced sample was cultured CD8+ T cells from PBMCs, taken from culture after CMV antigen stimulation. The receptors were gathered from a human donor in good health (CMV status not recorded). Some clones in this sample may be carry-over from other donors' samples.

The V gene is TRBV27, the J gene TRBJ1-4; D call uncertain. The germline CDR1 and CDR2 sequences are MNHEY and SMNVEV (reference sequence). Between the trimmed V and J ends, which lost 2 bases and 3 bases, there was a span of 7 bases. The CDR3 is made up of 14 amino acids. The CDR3: CASSLGMSNEKLFF. CDR3 bases: TGTGCCAGCAGTTTAGGGATGTCTAATGAAAAACTGTTTTTT.

Here the CDR3 DNA reads TGTGCCAGCAGCCCCAGGACAGGAAGTACTCAGCCCCAGCATTTT. It yields the protein CASSPRTGSTQPQHF. This rearrangement joins TRBV5-5 to TRBJ1-5; TRBD1 matches at 7 bases. V was clipped by 4 bases and J by 6 bases; unmatched bases: 10. The CDR3 runs to 15 residues. The germline V gene encodes CDR1 SGHKS and CDR2 YYEKEE (reference sequence).

The chain combines TRBV7-6 with TRBJ2-7; D is ambiguous. Trimming left V 5 bases short and J 7 bases short, with 15 bases between. The germline gives CDR1 SGHVS, CDR2 FNYEAQ. The CDR3 loop spans 13 amino acids. The CDR3 sequence is CASSLTQWEEQYV. Written as DNA, the CDR3 is TGTGCCAGCAGCCTCACCCAGTGGGAAGAGCAGTACGTC.

The chain combines TRBV2 with TRBJ2-2; TRBD1 matches at 7 bases. With 5 bases clipped from V and 2 bases from J, the junction kept 20 bases outside the gene matches. This CDR3 has 20 amino acids. CDR1 is SNHLY, CDR2 FYNNEI, per germline. The CDR3 nucleotides read TGTGCCAGCAGTCTCGACCGGGACAGTCCTTTTAGAATTAACACCGGGGAGCTGTTTTTT. It encodes CASSLDRDSPFRINTGELFF.

The chain has TRBV7-8 and TRBJ1-1; D unclear. V was clipped by 1 base and J by 1 base, with 13 bases between them. Germline assignment: CDR1 SGHVS and CDR2 FQNEAQ. This CDR3 has 16 amino acids. The CDR3 loop is CASSLESFLKNTEAFF. The CDR3 DNA reads as TGTGCCAGCAGCTTAGAATCTTTCTTGAAGAACACTGAAGCTTTCTTT. Looking up the rest from reference TRBV7-8 and TRBJ1-1 gives the full variable domain: GAGVSQSPRYKVAKRGQDVALRCDPISGHVSLFWYQQALGQGPEFLTYFQNEAQLDKSGLPSDRFFAERPEGSVSTLKIQRTQQEDSAVYLCASSLESFLKNTEAFFGQGTRLTVV.

In its sample, this clonotype was seen many times. The chain couples TRBV7-2 to TRBJ1-4; unclear D gene. The length of the CDR3 is 13 residues. The V end lost 2 bases, the J end lost 14 bases, and 15 bases lay between the germline ends. Per germline, CDR1 SGHTA and CDR2 FQGNSA. CDR3 sequence reads: CASSLRREESLFF. In DNA form, the CDR3 reads TGTGCCAGCAGCTTACGGCGGGAGGAGAGTCTGTTTTTT.

This clonotype was observed a few times. This sequence joins TRBV19 and TRBJ2-1; D is possibly TRBD1 (6 bases). Trimming removed 7 bases from V and 8 bases from J, with 21 bases in between. Looked up from germline, CDR1 is LNHDA and CDR2 is SQIVND (reference sequence). The CDR3 is 15 residues long. The CDR3 DNA reads TGTGCCAGTAATCTCCGGTACAGGGTAAGCGATGAGCAGTTCTTC. Translating gives CASNLRYRVSDEQFF.

This chain joins TRBV12-5 and TRBJ2-1; 7 bases fit TRBD1. Per germline, CDR1 LGHNT and CDR2 FRNRAP. Losses at the gene ends were 5 bases for V and 10 bases for J; bases not matched to a gene: 5. The CDR3 covers 12 residues. This CDR3 is CASGPQGSEQFF. The CDR3 DNA is TGTGCTAGTGGTCCACAGGGGAGCGAGCAGTTCTTC.

V gene TRBV6-5 combines with J gene TRBJ2-3; D is unclear. The CDR3 has 15 residues. With 0 bases removed from V and 3 bases from J, the gap between germline ends came to 10 bases. Germline V gives CDR1 MNHEY, CDR2 SVGAGI. The CDR3 loop reads CASSYSSTPTDTQYF. In DNA form, the CDR3 reads TGTGCCAGCAGTTACTCGAGTACCCCGACAGATACGCAGTATTTT.